The sequence of this T cell receptor (beta chain) was determined in a study of blood T cell repertoires in COVID-19. About the research overall: Specimens from acute and convalescent COVID-19 originated in the United States, Italy and Spain.

Recovered status applied to Cohort 3 donors who had two consecutive negative PCRs. It also applied to those with clearance or with symptom resolution. Germline V gives CDR1 SGHDT, CDR2 YYEEEE. The CDR3 is 13 amino acids. V lost 0 bases and J lost 8, with 8 bases in between. Original processing methods: Reference gene primer amplification in the assay estimated nucleated cell counts. Libraries were prepared by immunoSEQ multiplex PCR; TCRdb keeps only in-frame clonotypes and omits some of them. V and J calls and clone size are given by that table; D and trimming were obtained from the DNA. The sample has 210,000 or so clones; 70% to 85% are singletons.

This sequence joins TRBV5-6 and TRBJ1-4; D not certain. The sequence was collected from a man in his sixties who had recovered from COVID-19. Sequenced material: PBMCs or T cells enriched from blood (not recorded which). CDR3 nucleotide sequence: TGTGCCAGCAGCTTGGTGGCGGCCGAAAAACTGTTTTTT. Protein: CASSLVAAEKLFF.